The source of this T cell receptor (beta chain) is a study of blood T cell repertoires in COVID-19. The overall study: PBMCs, B-cell-depleted T cells, or T cells provided the cDNA or gDNA that made up the material.

As handled by the study authors: Researchers report that nucleated cell counts were estimated from reference gene primer amplification. Only in-frame clones appear in the TCRdb table, and some are missing; sequencing was by immunoSEQ multiplex PCR. Clonal size and the V and J genes are those of that table, whereas D and trimming came from the DNA. Found here are about 150,000 clones, about 86% of them singletons; the top ten hold about 3.5%. Trimming took off 3 bases at V and 2 bases at J, with 7 bases between the two ends. The CDR3 loop spans 13 amino acids. Germline V gives CDR1 LGHDT, CDR2 YNNKEL (reference sequence).

This sequence originates from a man between 65 and 80 years old with acute or convalescent COVID-19. The sequenced sample was peripheral blood. The chain joins TRBV3-1 (or the pseudogene TRBV3-2) to TRBJ1-1, with D unclear. CDR3 bases: TGTGCCAGCAGCCAGAGCCCCAACACTGAAGCTTTCTTT. This sequence encodes CASSQSPNTEAFF.